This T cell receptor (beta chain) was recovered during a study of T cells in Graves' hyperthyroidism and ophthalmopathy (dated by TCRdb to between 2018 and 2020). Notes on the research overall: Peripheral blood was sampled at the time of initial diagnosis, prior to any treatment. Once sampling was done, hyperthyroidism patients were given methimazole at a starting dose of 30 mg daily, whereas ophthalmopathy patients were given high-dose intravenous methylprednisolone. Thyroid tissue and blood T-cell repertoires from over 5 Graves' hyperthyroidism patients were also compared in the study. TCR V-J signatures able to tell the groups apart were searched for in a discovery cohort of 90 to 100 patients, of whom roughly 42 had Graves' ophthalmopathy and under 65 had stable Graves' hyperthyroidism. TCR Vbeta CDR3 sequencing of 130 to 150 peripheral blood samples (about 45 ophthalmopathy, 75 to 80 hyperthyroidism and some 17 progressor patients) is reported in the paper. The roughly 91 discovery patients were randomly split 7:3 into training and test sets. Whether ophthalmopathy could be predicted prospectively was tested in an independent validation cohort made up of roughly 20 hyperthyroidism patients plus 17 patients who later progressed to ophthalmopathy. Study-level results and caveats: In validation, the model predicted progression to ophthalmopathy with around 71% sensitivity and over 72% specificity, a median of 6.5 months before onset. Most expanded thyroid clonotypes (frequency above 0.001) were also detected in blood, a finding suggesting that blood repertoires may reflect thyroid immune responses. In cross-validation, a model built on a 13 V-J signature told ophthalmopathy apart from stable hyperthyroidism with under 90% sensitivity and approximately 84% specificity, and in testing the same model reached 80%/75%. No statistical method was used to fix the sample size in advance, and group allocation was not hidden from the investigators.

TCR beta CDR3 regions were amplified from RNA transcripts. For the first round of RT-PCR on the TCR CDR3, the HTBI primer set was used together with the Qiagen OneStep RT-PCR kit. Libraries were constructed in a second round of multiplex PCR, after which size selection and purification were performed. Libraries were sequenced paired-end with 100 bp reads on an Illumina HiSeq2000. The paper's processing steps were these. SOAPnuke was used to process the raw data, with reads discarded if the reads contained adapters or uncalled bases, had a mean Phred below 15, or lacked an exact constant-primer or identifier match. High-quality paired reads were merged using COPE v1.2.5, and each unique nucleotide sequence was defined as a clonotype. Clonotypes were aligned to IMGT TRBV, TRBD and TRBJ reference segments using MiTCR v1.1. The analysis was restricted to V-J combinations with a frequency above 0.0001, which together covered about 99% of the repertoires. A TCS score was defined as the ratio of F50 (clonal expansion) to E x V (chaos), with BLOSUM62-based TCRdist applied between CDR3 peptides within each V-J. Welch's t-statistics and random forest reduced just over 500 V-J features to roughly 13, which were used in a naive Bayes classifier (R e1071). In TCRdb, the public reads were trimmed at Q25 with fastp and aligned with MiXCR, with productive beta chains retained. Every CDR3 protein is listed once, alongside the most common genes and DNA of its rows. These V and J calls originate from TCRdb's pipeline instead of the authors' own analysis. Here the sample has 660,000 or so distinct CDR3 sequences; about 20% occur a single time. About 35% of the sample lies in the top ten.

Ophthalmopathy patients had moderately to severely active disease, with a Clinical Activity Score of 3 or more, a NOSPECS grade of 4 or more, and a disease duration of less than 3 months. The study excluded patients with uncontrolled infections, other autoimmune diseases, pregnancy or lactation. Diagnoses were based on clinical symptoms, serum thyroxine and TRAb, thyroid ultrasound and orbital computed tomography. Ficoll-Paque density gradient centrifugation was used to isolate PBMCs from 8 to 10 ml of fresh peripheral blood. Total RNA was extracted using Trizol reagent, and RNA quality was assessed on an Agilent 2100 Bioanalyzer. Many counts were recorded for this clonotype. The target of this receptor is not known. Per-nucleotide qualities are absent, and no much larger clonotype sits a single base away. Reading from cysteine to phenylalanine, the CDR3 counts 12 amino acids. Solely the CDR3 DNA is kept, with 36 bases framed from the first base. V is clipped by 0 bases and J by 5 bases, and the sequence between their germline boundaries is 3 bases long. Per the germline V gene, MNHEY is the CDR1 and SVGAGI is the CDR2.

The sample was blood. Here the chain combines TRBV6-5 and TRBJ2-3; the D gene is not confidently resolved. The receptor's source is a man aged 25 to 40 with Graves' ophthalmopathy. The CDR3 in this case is CASSYSGDTQYF. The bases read TGTGCCAGCAGTTACTCGGGAGATACGCAGTATTTT.